The 24 T cell receptor beta chains below were found in one sample sequenced in a study of T cells expressing NK-cell markers. TCRdb re-analyzed the 5' RACE reads; it lists each CDR3 protein once, without DNA. In total, the table holds some 460,000 distinct CDR3 sequences. Source material: blood T cells: a sorted CD56 or NKG2C T cell subset, CD4+ or CD8+ T cells, or bulk PBMC T cells (not recorded which). These TCRs come from a woman between 50 and 59 years old in good health.

The chain uses TRBV7-9 and TRBJ2-2; TCRdb designates TRBD1, a call that cannot be tested without DNA. Germline V gene lookup returns CDR1 SEHNR and CDR2 FQNEAQ (reference sequence). This CDR3 comprises 16 residues. The CDR3 reads CASSLPRDGGTGELFF. Full variable domain (rest looked up from reference TRBV7-9 and TRBJ2-2): DTGVSQNPRHKITKRGQNVTFRCDPISEHNRLYWYRQTLGQGPEFLTYFQNEAQLEKSRLLSDRFSAERPKGSFSTLEIQRTEQGDSAMYLCASSLPRDGGTGELFFGEGSRLTVL.

The rearrangement links TRBV4-1 to TRBJ2-5; TCRdb gives TRBD2 as the D gene, but with no DNA this cannot be confirmed. The CDR3 covers 15 residues. CDR1 and CDR2 from the germline V gene are MGHRA and YSYEKL. The CDR3: CASSQAGLLLETQYF.

The chain recombines TRBV12-3 or TRBV12-4 with TRBJ2-7; TCRdb reports TRBD1, a call that lacks DNA to check it against. The CDR3 runs to 14 residues. CDR3 protein: CATSGLGQVYEQYF.

The genes are TRBV20-1 and TRBJ2-4. Germline V gene data show CDR1 as DFQATT and CDR2 as SNEGSKA (reference sequence). CDR3 length: 15 amino acids. The CDR3 spells CSASFLGVAKNIQYF.

The chain joins TRBV5-6 to TRBJ2-3; checking the TCRdb D call of TRBD2 is not possible without DNA. Germline values: CDR1 SGHDT, CDR2 YYEEEE. The CDR3 runs 16 residues. This CDR3 reads CASSPLTSGRTDTQYF.

This chain connects TRBV24-1 to TRBJ2-3; without DNA, the TCRdb call of TRBD1 cannot be checked. Per the germline V gene, CDR1 is KGHDR and CDR2 is SFDVKD. This CDR3 has 13 residues. The chain's CDR3 is CATSEGTTDTQYF.

The gene calls are TRBV27 and TRBJ2-7; TCRdb returns TRBD2, unconfirmable since there is no DNA. CDR1 and CDR2 (germline): MNHEY, SMNVEV (reference sequence). The CDR3 sequence is 17 residues long. CDR3 protein: CASSLSTLPSEIYEQYF.

V is TRBV20-1 and J is TRBJ1-5; TCRdb calls TRBD1, which cannot be checked without DNA. CDR1 is DFQATT, CDR2 SNEGSKA, per germline (reference sequence). This CDR3 has 13 residues. The CDR3 reads CSASGSRDQPQHF.

The V and J genes are TRBV2 and TRBJ2-1. Germline CDR1 reads SNHLY; CDR2 reads FYNNEI. CDR3 length: 13 amino acids. Here the CDR3 reads CASSEARDNEQFF.

The chain couples TRBV11-2 to TRBJ1-3; TCRdb names TRBD1, which stays unverified in the absence of DNA. From germline, CDR1 is SGHAT and CDR2 FQNNGV. This CDR3 comprises 14 residues. CDR3 loop: CASSFRSGDSTIYF.

The chain uses TRBV19 and TRBJ2-1; there is no DNA to check the TCRdb D call of TRBD1. The CDR3 extends over 17 amino acids. Germline V gives CDR1 LNHDA, CDR2 SQIVND (reference sequence). The CDR3: CASSMTGRRGTYNEQFF.

This rearrangement joins TRBV29-1 to TRBJ2-5; TCRdb designates TRBD1, a call that cannot be tested without DNA. CDR3 length: 15 residues. CDR1 SQVTM and CDR2 ANQGSEA come from the germline V gene. CDR3: CSATWGTVGQETQYF. Complete variable domain (other parts from reference TRBV29-1 and TRBJ2-5): SAVISQKPSRDICQRGTSLTIQCQVDSQVTMMFWYRQQPGQSLTLIATANQGSEATYESGFVIDKFPISRPNLTFSTLTVSNMSPEDSSIYLCSATWGTVGQETQYFGPGTRLLVL.

V is TRBV15 and J is TRBJ1-1; the TRBD1 assignment by TCRdb is unverifiable without DNA. In germline, CDR1 is LNHNV, CDR2 YYDKDF (reference sequence). The CDR3 covers 15 residues. The CDR3 sequence is CATSRDLTVNTEAFF. Using reference TRBV15 and TRBJ1-1 for the parts outside the CDR3, the full variable domain is DAMVIQNPRYQVTQFGKPVTLSCSQTLNHNVMYWYQQKSSQAPKLLFHYYDKDFNNEADTPDNFQSRRPNTSFCFLDIRSPGLGDTAMYLCATSRDLTVNTEAFFGQGTRLTVV.

The rearrangement joins TRBV20-1 to TRBJ2-1; without DNA, the TCRdb call of TRBD1 cannot be checked. The CDR3 sequence is 16 residues long. CDR1 is DFQATT and CDR2 is SNEGSKA in the germline V gene (reference sequence). This CDR3 reads CSARERGEFPYNEQFF.

The chain has TRBV5-1 and TRBJ2-2; TCRdb picks TRBD1, but there is no DNA to check that call. The CDR3 runs 12 residues. Germline loops: CDR1 SGHRS, CDR2 YFSETQ. This CDR3 is CASTRDTGELFF. The complete variable domain, with remaining parts taken from reference TRBV5-1 and TRBJ2-2, reads KAGVTQTPRYLIKTRGQQVTLSCSPISGHRSVSWYQQTPGQGLQFLFEYFSETQRNKGNFPGRFSGRQFSNSRSEMNVSTLELGDSALYLCASTRDTGELFFGEGSRLTVL.

The chain combines TRBV20-1 with TRBJ1-2; the D call from TCRdb, TRBD1, cannot be confirmed without DNA. In germline, CDR1 is DFQATT, CDR2 SNEGSKA (reference sequence). The length of the CDR3 is 12 residues. CDR3 loop: CSAYGQGSGYTF.

This sequence joins TRBV7-6 and TRBJ2-1; the TCRdb D gene call, TRBD1, has no DNA to confirm it. The CDR3 sequence is 14 residues long. Germline V gene lookup returns CDR1 SGHVS and CDR2 FNYEAQ. The chain's CDR3 is CASNPGAGSNEQFF.

CDR3 residues: CATSAQGTTDTQYF. The J gene is TRBJ2-3, the V gene TRBV24-1; TCRdb names TRBD1, which stays unverified in the absence of DNA. CDR1 is KGHDR and CDR2 is SFDVKD in the germline V gene. This CDR3 has 14 residues.

The chain links TRBV4-1 to TRBJ2-5; TCRdb's D call of TRBD1 is untestable without DNA. This CDR3 spans 15 amino acids. Germline V lookup: CDR1 MGHRA, CDR2 YSYEKL. The CDR3 is CASSQPQGDLETQYF.

The chain couples TRBV5-1 to TRBJ2-1; TCRdb's D gene call, TRBD2, goes unchecked for lack of DNA. Looked up from germline, CDR1 is SGHRS and CDR2 is YFSETQ. CDR3 length: 15 amino acids. The CDR3 reads CASSLAAGGYNEQFF.

V and J are TRBV29-1 and TRBJ2-2. CDR3 size: 11 residues. Germline CDR1 SQVTM, CDR2 ANQGSEA. The CDR3 region is CSVGLTGELFF.

V gene TRBV6-5 combines with J gene TRBJ2-1; TCRdb names TRBD1, which stays unverified in the absence of DNA. CDR3 length: 15 amino acids. CDR1 and CDR2 (germline): MNHEY, SVGAGI. This CDR3 reads CASSYRLGTDNEQFF.

The chain uses TRBV11-3 and TRBJ1-2; checking the TCRdb D call of TRBD1 is not possible without DNA. The CDR3 is 15 residues long. Germline V CDR1 and CDR2: SGHNT, YENEEA. The CDR3 reads CASSRGLGRERGYTF. The full variable domain, rest sourced from reference TRBV11-3 and TRBJ1-2, is EAGVVQSPRYKIIEKKQPVAFWCNPISGHNTLYWYLQNLGQGPELLIRYENEEAVDDSQLPKDRFSAERLKGVDSTLKIQPAELGDSAVYLCASSRGLGRERGYTFGSGTRLTVV.

The chain couples TRBV5-1 to TRBJ2-1; TCRdb reports TRBD1, a call that lacks DNA to check it against. This CDR3 has 15 residues. Germline-derived CDR1 and CDR2 are SGHRS and YFSETQ. The CDR3 region is CASSLDPSTMNEQFF.